This entry lists 14 T cell receptor beta chains sequenced from one sample in a study of T cell repertoires in cytomegalovirus infection. No cognate antigen is known for these TCRs. TCRdb analysed the reads with MiXCR anew, one entry per CDR3 protein. The sample yields some 500,000 distinct CDR3 sequences, about 39% seen once. Sequencing was performed on cultured PBMCs, taken from culture after CMV antigen stimulation. The receptors stem from a human donor in good health (CMV status not recorded). Some clones in this sample may be carry-over from other donors' samples.

In this sample, this clonotype turned up a few times. The chain employs TRBV6-1 and TRBJ2-7; D is uncertain. V was cut by 2 bases and J by 0 bases, with 5 bases left in between. Germline V gene lookup returns CDR1 MNHNS and CDR2 SASEGT. This CDR3 has 13 amino acids. CDR3: CASSERSSYEQYF. CDR3 coding DNA: TGTGCCAGCAGTGAACGGAGCTCCTACGAGCAGTACTTC.

A note on this clonotype: This CDR3 is missing its conserved last phenylalanine or tryptophan, likely due to a read error. The DNA is omitted, as the CDR3 cannot be located on it reliably, and the CDR3 follows TCRdb's listing. V and J are TRBV7-9 and TRBJ2-4; TRBD1 reflects the table's D call only, with no check against the DNA. The CDR3 is 12 amino acids in total, end residues counted. Germline assignment: CDR1 SEHNR and CDR2 FQNEAQ (reference sequence). The chain's CDR3 is CASSLERGRLSV.

CDR3 loop: CASSATADHTQYF. CDR3 sequence (DNA): TGTGCCAGCAGCGCAACGGCGGATCATACGCAGTATTTT. The chain is built from TRBV5-4 and TRBJ2-3; D is uncertain. Germline V CDR1 and CDR2: SGHNT, YYREEE (reference sequence). Trimming pared 4 bases from V and 7 bases from J, leaving 13 bases between. The CDR3 consists of 13 residues.

At least ten counts were recorded for this clonotype. This sequence joins TRBV7-2 and TRBJ2-3; TRBD1 aligns across 8 bases. The CDR3 length is 15 residues. V was clipped by 1 base and J by 3 bases; unmatched bases: 3. Germline CDR1 is SGHTA and CDR2 is FQGNSA. The CDR3 bases are TGTGCCAGCAGCTTAGGGACAGGGAGGACAGATACGCAGTATTTT. Amino acids: CASSLGTGRTDTQYF.

This chain uses TRBV20-1 with TRBJ2-3; D is possibly TRBD2 (6 bases). This CDR3 spans 14 amino acids. Trimming cost V 5 bases and J 1 base, with 13 bases left between them. CDR1 DFQATT and CDR2 SNEGSKA come from the germline V gene (reference sequence). CDR3 region: CSAGPRERTDTQYF. CDR3 bases: TGCAGTGCTGGGCCCCGGGAGCGCACAGATACGCAGTATTTT.

A few counts support this clonotype. This chain uses TRBV7-2 with TRBJ1-2, with TRBD1 identical over 7 bases. Germline V lookup: CDR1 SGHTA, CDR2 FQGNSA. The junction had 10 bases not matched to a gene; V was cut back by 5 bases and J by 7 bases. The CDR3 totals 14 residues. The chain's CDR3 is CASSQTTGVSGYTF. CDR3 DNA sequence: TGTGCCAGCAGCCAGACAACAGGGGTTAGTGGCTACACCTTC.

The J gene is TRBJ2-1, the V gene TRBV5-4; 7 nucleotides align to TRBD2. In germline, CDR1 is SGHNT, CDR2 YYREEE (reference sequence). The CDR3 totals 18 residues. V was pared by 1 base and J by 8 bases, with 18 bases of the junction left unmatched. CDR3 loop: CASSLNEVGREPNDEQFF. The CDR3 DNA sequence: TGTGCCAGCAGCTTGAATGAGGTCGGGCGGGAGCCCAACGATGAGCAGTTCTTC.

The chain couples TRBV6-1 to TRBJ2-3; D not resolved. V lost 2 bases to trimming and J lost 0 bases, with 6 bases between them. The CDR3 has 14 residues. Germline V gene data show CDR1 as MNHNS and CDR2 as SASEGT. CDR3 protein: CASSELGSTDTQYF. Here the CDR3 DNA reads TGTGCCAGCAGTGAATTGGGGAGCACAGATACGCAGTATTTT.

V and J are TRBV7-2 and TRBJ2-7; D unclear. The CDR3 runs 13 residues. Deletions cut 1 base from V and 6 bases from J, with 10 bases between. Germline V CDR1 and CDR2: SGHTA, FQGNSA. CDR3 bases: TGTGCCAGCAGCTTAGAAGGGTCGAGCGAGCAGTACTTC. Protein: CASSLEGSSEQYF. Supplemented by reference TRBV7-2 and TRBJ2-7, the full variable domain reads GAGVSQSPSNKVTEKGKDVELRCDPISGHTALYWYRQSLGQGLEFLIYFQGNSAPDKSGLPSDRFSAERTGGSVSTLTIQRTQQEDSAVYLCASSLEGSSEQYFGPGTRLTVT.

The genes are TRBV7-2 and TRBJ2-3, with D tentatively TRBD2 (7 bases). This CDR3 is 19 amino acids long. Trimming left V 1 base short and J 2 bases short, with 22 bases between. Germline CDR1 is SGHTA and CDR2 is FQGNSA. The CDR3 bases are TGTGCCAGCAGCTTAGGGGGGGGCTCCTTAAGCCAATTCACAGATACGCAGTATTTT. Protein product: CASSLGGGSLSQFTDTQYF.

This clonotype was seen more than once but under ten times. The J gene is TRBJ2-7, the V gene TRBV7-2; 9 bases are shared with TRBD1. This CDR3 has 13 amino acids. Trimming removed 5 bases from V and 9 bases from J; junction bases left unmatched: 8. Germline CDR1 reads SGHTA; CDR2 reads FQGNSA. Written as DNA, the CDR3 is TGTGCCAGCAGCCCCTCCGGGACAGGGACGCAGTACTTC. Its protein product is CASSPSGTGTQYF.

The V and J genes are TRBV5-1 and TRBJ1-6; a weak D match, TRBD1 (6 bases). Trimming pared 5 bases from V and 6 bases from J, leaving 12 bases between. CDR3 length: 14 residues. Germline values: CDR1 SGHRS, CDR2 YFSETQ. The DNA for the CDR3 is TGCGCCAGCAGACGGACAGTGCGTAATTCACCCCTCCACTTT. This codes for CASRRTVRNSPLHF.

V gene TRBV12-3 or TRBV12-4 combines with J gene TRBJ1-1, with D uncertain. This CDR3 is 17 amino acids long. V was shortened by 3 bases and J by 1 base, with 18 bases between the two germline ends. The CDR3 region is CASSFRVGSRANTEAFF. The CDR3 region has the DNA TGTGCCAGCAGTTTTAGGGTCGGGTCCAGAGCGAACACTGAAGCTTTCTTT.

The chain carries TRBV7-9 and TRBJ1-2; 10 bases line up with TRBD1. This CDR3 is 14 amino acids long. The J segment lost 6 bases and the V segment lost 5 bases, leaving 6 bases of the junction unmatched. Germline loops: CDR1 SEHNR, CDR2 FQNEAQ (reference sequence). This chain's CDR3 is CASSGDGQGDGYTF. The DNA of the CDR3 is TGTGCCAGCAGCGGGGACGGACAGGGGGATGGCTACACCTTC.